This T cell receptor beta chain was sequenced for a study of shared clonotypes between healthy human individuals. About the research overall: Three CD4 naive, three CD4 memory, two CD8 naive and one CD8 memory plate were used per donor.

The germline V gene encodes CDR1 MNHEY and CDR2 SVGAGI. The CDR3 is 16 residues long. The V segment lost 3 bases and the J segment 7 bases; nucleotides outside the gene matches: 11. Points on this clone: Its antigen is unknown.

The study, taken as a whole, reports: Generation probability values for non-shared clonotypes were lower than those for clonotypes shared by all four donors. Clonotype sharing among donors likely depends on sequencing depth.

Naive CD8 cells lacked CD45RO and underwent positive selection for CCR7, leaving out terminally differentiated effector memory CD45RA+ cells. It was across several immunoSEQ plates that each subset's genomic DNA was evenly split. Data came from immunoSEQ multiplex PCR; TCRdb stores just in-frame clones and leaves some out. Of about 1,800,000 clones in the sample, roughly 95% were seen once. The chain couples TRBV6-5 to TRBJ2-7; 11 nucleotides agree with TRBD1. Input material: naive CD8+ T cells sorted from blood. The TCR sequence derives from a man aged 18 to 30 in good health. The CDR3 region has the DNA TGTGCCAGCAGTTATTCGTCTGGGGACAGGGGGTTTGAGCAGTACTTC. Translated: CASSYSSGDRGFEQYF.